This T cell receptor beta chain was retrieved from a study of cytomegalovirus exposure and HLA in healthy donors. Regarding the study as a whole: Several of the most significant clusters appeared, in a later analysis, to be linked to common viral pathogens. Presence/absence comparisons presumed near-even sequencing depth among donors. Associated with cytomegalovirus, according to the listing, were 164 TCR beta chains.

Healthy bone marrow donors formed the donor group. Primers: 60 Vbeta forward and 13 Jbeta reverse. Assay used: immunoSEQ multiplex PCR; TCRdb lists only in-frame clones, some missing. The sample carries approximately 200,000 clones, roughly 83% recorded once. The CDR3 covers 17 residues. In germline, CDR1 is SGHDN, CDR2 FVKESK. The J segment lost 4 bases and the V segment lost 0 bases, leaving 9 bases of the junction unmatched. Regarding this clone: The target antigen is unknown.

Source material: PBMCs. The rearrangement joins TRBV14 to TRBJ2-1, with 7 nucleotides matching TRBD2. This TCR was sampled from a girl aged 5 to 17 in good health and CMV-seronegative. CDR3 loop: CASSQDPGASGYNEQFF. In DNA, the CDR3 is TGTGCCAGCAGCCAAGATCCTGGGGCTAGCGGATACAATGAGCAGTTCTTC.